This T cell receptor beta chain was retrieved from a study of T cell clones after liver transplantation. Across the study: Graft-donor-reactive sequences were compared with third-party-reactive TCRbeta sequences from pre-transplant mixed lymphocyte reactions. Standard immunosuppression, with no induction, continued until 12-24 months after transplant.

Study conclusions and caveats: Small, mixed patient groups and varying post-transplant times limit these conclusions.

The CDR3 is 14 amino acids. Germline CDR1 MDHEN, CDR2 SYDVKM. V was cut by 3 bases and J by 6 bases, with 15 bases left in between. About this clone: Its antigen is currently unknown.

The protocol was immunoSEQ multiplex PCR, while the TCRdb copy is restricted to in-frame clones and leaves out a portion. The table lists about 51,000 clones, approximately 87% of them singletons. This sequence joins TRBV28 and TRBJ2-7; no clear D. This TCR was sampled from a human patient who received a liver transplant. Some T cells may possibly be graft donor cells. Material: CD8+ T cells from blood, obtained 12 months after liver transplant. The CDR3 DNA follows: TGTGCCAGCAGTTTCCCGGACGGTGTTGTCGAGCAGTACTTC. Its protein is CASSFPDGVVEQYF.